This T cell receptor beta chain was captured by sequencing in a study of a mutant IDH1 vaccine in newly diagnosed glioma. Overall study: Vaccines were first given 4-6 weeks after radiotherapy alone, or with temozolomide cycles.

The CDR3 spans 14 residues. CDR1 and CDR2 (germline): MNHEY, SMNVEV (reference sequence). Trimming took 6 bases from V and 7 from J; bases not matched to a gene: 11. The time point: week 23, last vaccination. Each vaccine dose was 300 ug of mutant IDH1 20-mer peptide, with topical imiquimod. Turning to this clone: The antigen is unknown.

Clones were read by immunoSEQ multiplex PCR, and TCRdb kept only the in-frame ones, dropping some. The sample has tens of thousands of clones; more than 80% are singletons. Sequences were derived from PBMCs, sampled from a glioma patient whose treatment included an IDH1 peptide vaccine. This TCR was recovered from a woman aged 45-65 years with glioma. V gene TRBV27 combines with J gene TRBJ2-5, with TRBD2 matching 7 bases. CDR3 amino acids: CASSPGLGSRTQYF. For the CDR3, the DNA is TGTGCCAGCAGCCCAGGACTAGGGAGTAGGACCCAGTACTTC.